Below, 2 T cell receptor beta chains from the same sample are listed, as sequenced in a study of a mutant IDH1 vaccine in newly diagnosed glioma. Method: immunoSEQ multiplex PCR; TCRdb's copy keeps in-frame clones and lacks some. The sample records 50,000 to 75,000 clones, 91% being singletons. Time point denoted: baseline, week 1 (first vaccination visit). Documented treatment: pre-vaccination baseline after standard-of-care therapy. Sequenced here: PBMCs, sampled from a glioma patient treated with radiotherapy, temozolomide or both. The receptor set was obtained from a man between 50 and 59 years old with glioma.

The chain employs TRBV7-6 and TRBJ2-7, with 7 bases that match TRBD1. This CDR3 is 15 amino acids long. CDR1 is SGHVS and CDR2 is FNYEAQ in the germline V gene. J gave up 1 base and V 1 base, and 4 bases lay outside the gene matches. The CDR3 loop is CASSLEGTDSYEQYF. In nucleotides, the CDR3 is TGTGCCAGCAGCTTAGAAGGGACAGATTCCTACGAGCAGTACTTC.

This clone was picked up one time. The chain carries TRBV5-4 and TRBJ1-1, with D tentatively TRBD1 (5 bases). There are 16 residues in the CDR3. Germline CDR1 and CDR2: SGHNT and YYREEE (reference sequence). V was trimmed by 4 bases and J by 4 bases, leaving 20 bases between them. The CDR3: CASSLTPGGTTTEAFF. In DNA form, the CDR3 reads TGTGCCAGCAGCCTGACCCCCGGGGGGACGACCACTGAAGCTTTCTTT.